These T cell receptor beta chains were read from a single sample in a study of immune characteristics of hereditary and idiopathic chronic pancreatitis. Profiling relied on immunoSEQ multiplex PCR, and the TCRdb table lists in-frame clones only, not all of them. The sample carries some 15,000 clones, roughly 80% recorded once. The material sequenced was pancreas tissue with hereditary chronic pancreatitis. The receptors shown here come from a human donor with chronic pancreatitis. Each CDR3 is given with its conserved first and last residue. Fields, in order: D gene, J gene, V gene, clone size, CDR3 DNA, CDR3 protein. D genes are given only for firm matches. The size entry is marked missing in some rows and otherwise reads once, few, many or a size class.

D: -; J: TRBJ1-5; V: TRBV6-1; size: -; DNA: TGTGCCAGCAGTGACCCCCATAGCAATCAGCCCCAGCATTTT; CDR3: CASSDPHSNQPQHF
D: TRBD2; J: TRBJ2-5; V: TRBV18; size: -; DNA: TGTGCCAGCTCACCGGGACTAGCGTTCCAAGAGACCCAGTACTTC; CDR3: CASSPGLAFQETQYF
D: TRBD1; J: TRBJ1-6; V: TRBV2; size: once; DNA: TGTGCCGGGCAGGGGGCCAATTCACCCCTCCACTTT; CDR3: CAGQGANSPLHF
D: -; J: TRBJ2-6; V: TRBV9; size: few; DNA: TGTGCCAGCAGCAGGGGCTCAAGGGGGGCCAACGTCCTGACTTTC; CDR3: CASSRGSRGANVLTF
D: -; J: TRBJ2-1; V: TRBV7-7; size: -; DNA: TGTGCTAGCAGCTCACAACGCTACAATGAGCAGTTCTTC; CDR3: CASSSQRYNEQFF
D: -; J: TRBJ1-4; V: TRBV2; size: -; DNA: TGTGCCAGCAGTGTTAGCGGGGTTGCTAATGAAAAACTGTTTTTT; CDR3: CASSVSGVANEKLFF
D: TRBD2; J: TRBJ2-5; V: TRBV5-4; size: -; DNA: TGTGCCAGCAGCTTGGAGATAGCGGGAGGGATTGAGACCCAGTACTTC; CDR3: CASSLEIAGGIETQYF
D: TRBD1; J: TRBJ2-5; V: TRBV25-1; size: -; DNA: TGTGCCAGCAGTGAGACAGGGTCGAAGGAGACCCAGTACTTC; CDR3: CASSETGSKETQYF
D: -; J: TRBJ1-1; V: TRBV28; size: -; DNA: TGTGCCAGCAAACTCACCGGTCGCAGAAATGAAGCTTTCTTT; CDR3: CASKLTGRRNEAFF
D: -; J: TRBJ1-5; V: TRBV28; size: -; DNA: TGTGCCAGCAAATTAGGAGGGAGCAATCAGCCCCAGCATTTT; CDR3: CASKLGGSNQPQHF
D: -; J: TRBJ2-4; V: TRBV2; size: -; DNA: TGTGCCAGCAGCTTGGAGGGGAGGAGTGCCAAAAACATTCAGTACTTC; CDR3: CASSLEGRSAKNIQYF
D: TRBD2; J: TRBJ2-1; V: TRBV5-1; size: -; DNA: TGCGCCAGCAGCTTGTCCAGCGGGGGAGACAATGAGCAGTTCTTC; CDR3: CASSLSSGGDNEQFF
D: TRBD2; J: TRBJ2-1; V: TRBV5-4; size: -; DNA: TGTGCCAGCAGGGACGGGACTAGCGGGAGGGCAAGCAATGAGCAGTTCTTC; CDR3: CASRDGTSGRASNEQFF
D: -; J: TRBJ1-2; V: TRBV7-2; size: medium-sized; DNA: TGTGCCAGCAAGGCGACCCTTTCGGACTATGGCTACACCTTC; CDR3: CASKATLSDYGYTF
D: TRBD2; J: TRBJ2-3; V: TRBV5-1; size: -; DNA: TGCGCCAGCAGGCCGGGACTAGGTTCGAATACGCAGTATTTT; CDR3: CASRPGLGSNTQYF
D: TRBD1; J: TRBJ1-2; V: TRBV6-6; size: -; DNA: TGTGCCAGCAGTACGACAGGGGGCAGCTCCAACTATGGCTACACCTTC; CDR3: CASSTTGGSSNYGYTF
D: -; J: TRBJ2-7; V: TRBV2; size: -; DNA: TGTGCCAGCAGTACCTTAACGGGCGGCAATACCGTGTCGAACTTC; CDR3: CASSTLTGGNTVSNF
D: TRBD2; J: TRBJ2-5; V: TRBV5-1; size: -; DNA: TGCGCCAGCAGCTTGGCCAACGCGGGAGGATTGCAAGAGACCCAGTACTTC; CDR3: CASSLANAGGLQETQYF
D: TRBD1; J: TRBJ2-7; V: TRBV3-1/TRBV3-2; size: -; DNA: TGTGCCAGCAGCGGATCTCGGACAGGGGGATCACGCTACGAGCAGTACTTC; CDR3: CASSGSRTGGSRYEQYF
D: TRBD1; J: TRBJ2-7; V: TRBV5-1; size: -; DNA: TGCGCCAGCAGCTTGGGTGACAGGGGCACTTACGAGCAGTACTTC; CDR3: CASSLGDRGTYEQYF
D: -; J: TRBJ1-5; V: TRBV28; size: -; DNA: TGTGCCAGCAGTTCACAATTAGGGGATGTTTCTTTGAGTCAGCCCCAGCATTTT; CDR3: CASSSQLGDVSLSQPQHF
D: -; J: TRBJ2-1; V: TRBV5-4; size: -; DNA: TGTGCCAGCAGCTCTAATCAGGATGGCGATGAGCAGTTCTTC; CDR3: CASSSNQDGDEQFF
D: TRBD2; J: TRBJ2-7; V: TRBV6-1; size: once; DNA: TGTGCCAGCGGCCCTAGCGGGGTAACCTACGAGCAGTACTTC; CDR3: CASGPSGVTYEQYF
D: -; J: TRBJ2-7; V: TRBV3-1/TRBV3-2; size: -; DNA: TGTGCCAGCAGCCGCGTGCTGAGTTCCGAGCAGTACTTC; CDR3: CASSRVLSSEQYF
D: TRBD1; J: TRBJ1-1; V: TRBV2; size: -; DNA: TGTGCCAGCAGTATTAGACAGGGGGTGTCTTTCTTT; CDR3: CASSIRQGVSFF
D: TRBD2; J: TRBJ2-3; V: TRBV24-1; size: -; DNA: TGTGCCGTTGGACTAGCGACCACAGATACGCAGTATTTT; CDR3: CAVGLATTDTQYF
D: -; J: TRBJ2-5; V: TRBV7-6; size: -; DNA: TGTGCCAGCAGCTTAGGGGGGCCCAAGGAGACCCAGTACTTC; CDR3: CASSLGGPKETQYF
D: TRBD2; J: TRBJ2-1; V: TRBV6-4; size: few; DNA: TGTGCCAGCAGTGATGGGGCGGGAGGGGGACACAATGAGCAGTTCTTC; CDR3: CASSDGAGGGHNEQFF